This is a list of T cell receptor beta chains from one sample in a study of T cell repertoires in cytomegalovirus infection. Their target antigens are unknown. One entry per CDR3 protein results from TCRdb running MiXCR on the reads. The profile shows about 920,000 distinct CDR3 sequences, roughly 31% of them singletons. Sequenced here: cultured CD8+ T cells from PBMCs, sampled from culture after CMV antigen stimulation. These receptors all come from a human donor in good health (CMV status not recorded). Some clones in this sample may be carry-over from other donors' samples. Both conserved end residues are part of each CDR3. D genes are given only for firm matches. Where a row states a size, it is once, few, many or the class of an expanded clone; other rows omit it.

D gene: -
V gene: TRBV4-1
J gene: TRBJ2-5
clone size: few
CDR3 protein: CASSHLIQGGETQYF
CDR3 DNA: TGCGCCAGCAGCCATCTCATCCAGGGTGGAGAGACCCAGTACTTC

D gene: -
V gene: TRBV7-9
J gene: TRBJ1-6
clone size: few
CDR3 protein: CASSPRWESSYNSPLHF
CDR3 DNA: TGTGCCAGCAGCCCCCGTTGGGAAAGCTCCTATAATTCACCCCTCCACTTT

D gene: -
V gene: TRBV28
J gene: TRBJ1-6
clone size: -
CDR3 protein: CVSSSYNSPLHF
CDR3 DNA: TGTGTGTCGAGCTCCTATAATTCACCCCTCCACTTT

D gene: TRBD2
V gene: TRBV7-6
J gene: TRBJ2-1
clone size: many
CDR3 protein: CASSWTSGGSYNEQFF
CDR3 DNA: TGTGCCAGCAGTTGGACTAGCGGGGGCTCCTACAATGAGCAGTTCTTC

D gene: TRBD1
V gene: TRBV4-2
J gene: TRBJ1-4
clone size: few
CDR3 protein: CASSQDIRGLTDNEKLFF
CDR3 DNA: TGTGCCAGCAGCCAAGATATTAGGGGGCTGACAGATAATGAAAAACTGTTTTTT

D gene: -
V gene: TRBV12-3/TRBV12-4
J gene: TRBJ2-7
clone size: -
CDR3 protein: CASSEGHEQYF
CDR3 DNA: TGTGCCAGCAGCGAAGGCCACGAGCAGTACTTC

D gene: -
V gene: TRBV9
J gene: TRBJ1-4
clone size: -
CDR3 protein: CASSVASGTNEKLFF
CDR3 DNA: TGTGCCAGCAGCGTGGCCTCGGGTACTAATGAAAAACTGTTTTTT

D gene: -
V gene: TRBV7-8
J gene: TRBJ1-5
clone size: many
CDR3 protein: CASSSTRNSNQPQHF
CDR3 DNA: TGTGCCAGCAGCAGTACAAGAAATAGCAATCAGCCCCAGCATTTT

D gene: TRBD1
V gene: TRBV4-2
J gene: TRBJ1-2
clone size: -
CDR3 protein: CASSHPTGEGVDGYTF
CDR3 DNA: TGTGCCAGCAGCCATCCGACAGGGGAGGGGGTGGATGGCTACACCTTC

D gene: -
V gene: TRBV7-9
J gene: TRBJ2-3
clone size: -
CDR3 protein: CASRLTAGPAPDTQYF
CDR3 DNA: TGTGCCAGCAGGTTGACTGCGGGACCCGCCCCAGATACGCAGTATTTT

D gene: -
V gene: TRBV27
J gene: TRBJ2-5
clone size: -
CDR3 protein: CASSWGDNQETQYF
CDR3 DNA: TGTGCCAGCAGTTGGGGGGATAACCAAGAGACCCAGTACTTC

D gene: -
V gene: TRBV4-2
J gene: TRBJ1-5
clone size: -
CDR3 protein: CASSQEREQYLNQPQHF
CDR3 DNA: TGTGCCAGCAGCCAAGAGCGGGAACAGTACCTAAATCAGCCCCAGCATTTT

D gene: -
V gene: TRBV5-4
J gene: TRBJ1-2
clone size: -
CDR3 protein: CASSLLPGANYGYTF
CDR3 DNA: TGTGCCAGCAGCTTGCTTCCGGGCGCTAACTATGGCTACACCTTC

D gene: -
V gene: TRBV10-3
J gene: TRBJ1-1
clone size: few
CDR3 protein: CAISEWHLNTEAFF
CDR3 DNA: TGTGCCATCAGTGAGTGGCACCTAAACACTGAAGCTTTCTTT

D gene: TRBD2
V gene: TRBV10-3
J gene: TRBJ2-3
clone size: -
CDR3 protein: CAISESRTGTNTDTQYF
CDR3 DNA: TGTGCCATCAGTGAGTCGAGAACCGGGACTAACACAGATACGCAGTATTTT

D gene: -
V gene: TRBV7-6
J gene: TRBJ1-4
clone size: -
CDR3 protein: CASSSSLGWDEKLFF
CDR3 DNA: TGTGCCAGCAGCTCCAGTTTGGGGTGGGATGAAAAACTGTTTTTT

D gene: TRBD1
V gene: TRBV6-5
J gene: TRBJ1-2
clone size: many
CDR3 protein: CASSPGGANYGYTF
CDR3 DNA: TGTGCCAGCAGTCCAGGGGGAGCTAACTATGGCTACACCTTC

D gene: -
V gene: TRBV12-3/TRBV12-4
J gene: TRBJ2-7
clone size: -
CDR3 protein: CASSLVRQDYEQYF
CDR3 DNA: TGTGCCAGCAGTTTAGTCCGACAGGACTACGAGCAGTACTTC

D gene: TRBD2
V gene: TRBV5-3
J gene: TRBJ2-3
clone size: -
CDR3 protein: CASSPSGVIDTQYF
CDR3 DNA: TGTGCCAGCAGCCCTAGCGGGGTCATAGATACGCAGTATTTT

D gene: TRBD2
V gene: TRBV19
J gene: TRBJ2-5
clone size: few
CDR3 protein: CASSHSGGRYQETQYF
CDR3 DNA: TGTGCCAGTAGTCACAGCGGGGGCAGGTACCAAGAGACCCAGTACTTC

D gene: -
V gene: TRBV6-1
J gene: TRBJ2-3
clone size: -
CDR3 protein: CASSEVHTNADTQYF
CDR3 DNA: TGTGCCAGCAGTGAGGTCCACACGAACGCAGATACGCAGTATTTT

D gene: -
V gene: TRBV10-1
J gene: TRBJ2-3
clone size: many
CDR3 protein: CASSESKVTSTDTQYF
CDR3 DNA: TGCGCCAGCAGTGAGTCGAAGGTGACCAGCACAGATACGCAGTATTTT

D gene: TRBD2
V gene: TRBV12-3/TRBV12-4
J gene: TRBJ2-2
clone size: -
CDR3 protein: CASSPGTSSGTGELFF
CDR3 DNA: TGTGCCAGCAGTCCCGGGACTAGCAGTGGCACCGGGGAGCTGTTTTTT